This entry features one T cell receptor (beta chain) sequence. Other DNA sequences in this sample translate to the same CDR3. As originally analysed: How many nucleated cells were present was estimated from reference gene primer amplification. Clones were read by immunoSEQ multiplex PCR, and TCRdb kept only the in-frame ones, dropping some. The V and J calls and clone size come from that table; D and trimming were worked out from the DNA. The sample lists roughly 240,000 clones, roughly 89% occurring once. The CDR3 runs to 12 residues. Germline V gene sequence: CDR1 SGHDT, CDR2 YYEEEE. With 4 bases removed from V and 6 bases from J, the gap between germline ends came to 10 bases. This record belongs to a study of blood T cell repertoires in COVID-19. Cohort assignment relied on participant-reported clinical history.

What was sequenced was PBMCs or T cells enriched from blood (not recorded which). The rearrangement uses TRBV5-6 and TRBJ1-1; TRBD1 is a possible D gene (6 bases). The TCR comes from a woman younger than 45 with acute COVID-19. CDR3 in amino acids: CASSIQGAEAFF. The CDR3 DNA reads as TGTGCCAGCAGCATACAGGGTGCTGAAGCTTTCTTT.